Below, 32 T cell receptor beta chains from the same sample are listed, as sequenced in a study of blood T cell repertoires in COVID-19. Data came from immunoSEQ multiplex PCR; TCRdb stores just in-frame clones and leaves some out. The data show 75,000 to 100,000 clones, 75% to 90% seen once. Material for sequencing was peripheral blood. The source of these receptors is a man older than 75 with acute or convalescent COVID-19.

CDR3 region: CSVDRAGAGVGNEQFF. CDR3 coding DNA: TGCAGCGTGGATAGGGCGGGAGCGGGAGTTGGTAATGAGCAGTTCTTC. This chain connects TRBV29-1 to TRBJ2-1; 8 bases map to TRBD2. The junction had 17 bases not matched to a gene; V was cut back by 6 bases and J by 7 bases. The CDR3 runs to 16 residues. Per germline, CDR1 SQVTM and CDR2 ANQGSEA.

This clone occurred once. The CDR3 DNA reads TGTGCCAGCAGTTTGACTCAGGGAACACCTGAAGCTTTCTTT. This encodes CASSLTQGTPEAFF. The chain joins TRBV28 to TRBJ1-1, with D maybe TRBD1 (5 bases). The CDR3 is 14 residues long. Germline values: CDR1 MDHEN, CDR2 SYDVKM. With 3 bases removed from V and 6 bases from J, the gap between germline ends came to 14 bases.

J is TRBJ1-5 and V is TRBV28; weak D call: TRBD1 (6 bases). The CDR3 sequence is 12 residues long. The ends were cut back, 11 bases at V and 0 bases at J, with 8 bases in the middle. Germline V gene sequence: CDR1 MDHEN, CDR2 SYDVKM. CDR3 residues: CAAGDSNQPQHF. The CDR3 bases are TGTGCCGCAGGGGATAGCAATCAGCCCCAGCATTTT.

The chain uses TRBV20-1 and TRBJ2-3, with D possibly being TRBD2 (5 bases). Germline V lookup: CDR1 DFQATT, CDR2 SNEGSKA (reference sequence). The V and J ends lost 3 bases and 6 bases respectively, with 16 bases between them. There are 14 residues in the CDR3. The CDR3 is CSASSGLVRDTQYF. The CDR3 DNA follows: TGCAGTGCTAGTTCCGGACTCGTTCGCGATACGCAGTATTTT.

The rearrangement joins TRBV19 to TRBJ1-2, with D uncertain. Looked up from germline, CDR1 is LNHDA and CDR2 is SQIVND (reference sequence). This CDR3 is 10 amino acids long. The ends were cut back, 11 bases at V and 5 bases at J, with 9 bases in the middle. CDR3 bases: TGTGCCGGAGCTGGTTATGGCTACACCTTC. It codes for CAGAGYGYTF.

The chain has TRBV15 and TRBJ2-7; 12 bases match TRBD2. The CDR3 is 17 amino acids. V lost 0 bases and J lost 5; bases outside the gene matches: 8. From germline, CDR1 is LNHNV and CDR2 YYDKDF (reference sequence). The chain's CDR3 is CATSRDLAGGQRNEQYF. The CDR3, as DNA: TGTGCCACCAGCAGAGACCTAGCGGGAGGGCAGAGGAACGAGCAGTACTTC.

This chain joins TRBV18 and TRBJ2-2; D unclear. Between the trimmed V and J ends, which lost 8 bases and 1 base, there was a span of 14 bases. Germline V gene sequence: CDR1 KGHSH, CDR2 LQKENI. The CDR3 is 15 amino acids. Here the CDR3 DNA reads TGTGCCAGCAGCACCCGGTCGGGGAACACCGGGGAGCTGTTTTTT. This sequence encodes CASSTRSGNTGELFF.

The V call is TRBV7-3, the J call TRBJ2-2; maybe TRBD2 (5 bases). Trimming took 6 bases from V and 1 from J, leaving 9 bases between them. Germline CDR1 and CDR2: SGHTA and FQGTGA. The CDR3 is 14 amino acids. This CDR3 reads CASSSGKNTGELFF. In DNA form, the CDR3 reads TGTGCCAGCAGTTCCGGGAAGAACACCGGGGAGCTGTTTTTT.

This chain uses TRBV7-2 with TRBJ2-1, with TRBD2 as a possible D gene (6 bases). Germline V CDR1 and CDR2: SGHTA, FQGNSA. Trimming stripped 5 bases from V and 5 bases from J, with 22 bases between. The CDR3 extends over 17 amino acids. This chain's CDR3 is CASSTPRLVGTHNEQFF. CDR3 DNA sequence: TGTGCCAGCAGCACCCCGAGACTAGTTGGCACACACAATGAGCAGTTCTTC.

This clone is medium-sized. J is TRBJ2-1 and V is TRBV5-1; TRBD1 matches at 8 bases. This CDR3 spans 16 amino acids. Trimming removed 2 bases from V and 9 bases from J; junction bases left unmatched: 13. Germline V lookup: CDR1 SGHRS, CDR2 YFSETQ. This CDR3 is CASSFRAGGAEGEQFF. CDR3 DNA sequence: TGCGCCAGCAGCTTCCGTGCAGGGGGCGCTGAAGGTGAGCAGTTCTTC.

This sequence joins TRBV7-2 and TRBJ2-1, with a possible D match to TRBD2 (6 bases). Germline lookup yields CDR1 SGHTA and CDR2 FQGNSA. The CDR3 sequence is 14 residues long. Between the trimmed V and J ends, which lost 7 bases and 6 bases, there was a span of 16 bases. This CDR3 reads CASNLQPGVNEQFF. The CDR3 DNA sequence: TGTGCCAGCAACCTCCAGCCGGGAGTCAATGAGCAGTTCTTC.

There are a few counts of this clone. This CDR3 is also generated by other DNA sequences in the sample. The chain is built from TRBV7-9 and TRBJ2-1; a possible D gene is TRBD2 (6 bases). The CDR3 sequence is 13 residues long. From germline, CDR1 is SEHNR and CDR2 FQNEAQ (reference sequence). V was cut by 4 bases and J by 4 bases, with 8 bases left in between. CDR3 in amino acids: CASSSGLYNEQFF. CDR3 sequence (DNA): TGTGCCAGCAGCTCGGGACTTTACAATGAGCAGTTCTTC. Drawing the rest from reference TRBV7-9 and TRBJ2-1, the complete variable domain is DTGVSQNPRHKITKRGQNVTFRCDPISEHNRLYWYRQTLGQGPEFLTYFQNEAQLEKSRLLSDRFSAERPKGSFSTLEIQRTEQGDSAMYLCASSSGLYNEQFFGPGTRLTVL.

Concerning this clone: The germline gene is not matched at one end of the junction; a read error may be the cause. The chain employs TRBV6-6 and TRBJ2-1, with 8 bases fitting TRBD1. CDR1 and CDR2 from the germline V gene are MNHNY and SVGAGI (reference sequence). This CDR3 has 15 residues. CDR3 coding DNA: TGTGCCAGCAGATACTCCGGGACAGGTACTAATGAGCAGTTCTTC. Residues: CASRYSGTGTNEQFF.

The genes are TRBV7-9 and TRBJ2-5; D may be TRBD1 (5 bases). Trimming removed 5 bases from V and 0 bases from J, with 10 bases in between. CDR3 length equals 14 residues. Per the germline V gene, CDR1 is SEHNR and CDR2 is FQNEAQ (reference sequence). The CDR3 nucleotides are TGTGCCAGCAGCCTGGACACATACCAAGAGACCCAGTACTTC. Its translation: CASSLDTYQETQYF.

The chain links TRBV29-1 to TRBJ2-7; 7 nucleotides agree with TRBD1. V was clipped by 7 bases and J by 6 bases; unmatched bases: 15. The CDR3 is 14 amino acids. Germline V CDR1 and CDR2: SQVTM, ANQGSEA. The CDR3 DNA follows: TGCAGCGATCACAGGGGACAGCGCGTCTCCGAGCAGTACTTC. It translates to CSDHRGQRVSEQYF.

J is TRBJ2-1 and V is TRBV29-1; 11 nucleotides align to TRBD2. Germline V gene sequence: CDR1 SQVTM, CDR2 ANQGSEA. V shed 5 bases, J shed 9 bases, and the junction held 3 bases outside the gene matches. This CDR3 has 12 residues. CDR3 amino acids: CSVTSGSSEQFF. Written as DNA, the CDR3 is TGCAGCGTTACTAGCGGGAGTAGTGAGCAGTTCTTC.

V and J are TRBV19 and TRBJ2-7; possibly TRBD2 for D (6 bases). The V gene lost 9 bases and the J gene lost 2 bases, with 17 bases spanning the gap. The germline gives CDR1 LNHDA, CDR2 SQIVND (reference sequence). This CDR3 region has 14 residues. CDR3 sequence (DNA): TGTGCCAGCCAGGAGGGCGCTGGGCCCTACGAGCAGTACTTC. Its protein product is CASQEGAGPYEQYF.

This chain connects TRBV19 to TRBJ2-2; no reliable D call. The germline CDR1 and CDR2 sequences are LNHDA and SQIVND (reference sequence). V was clipped by 8 bases and J by 0 bases, with 13 bases between them. CDR3 length: 15 residues. The CDR3 region is CASAPLAANTGELFF. In nucleotides, the CDR3 is TGTGCCAGTGCCCCCCTGGCAGCGAACACCGGGGAGCTGTTTTTT.

This clone was detected many times. V usage is TRBV5-4 and J usage is TRBJ2-2; 7 nucleotides line up with TRBD1. The ends lost 2 bases at V and 0 bases at J; junction bases unmatched: 13. CDR3 length equals 19 residues. Germline lookup yields CDR1 SGHNT and CDR2 YYREEE (reference sequence). The CDR3 loop is CASSFTSGTDTTNTGELFF. CDR3 DNA sequence: TGTGCCAGCAGCTTTACCTCCGGGACAGACACTACGAACACCGGGGAGCTGTTTTTT.

The chain carries TRBV19 and TRBJ2-5; 10 positions match TRBD2. CDR1 LNHDA and CDR2 SQIVND come from the germline V gene (reference sequence). The CDR3 runs 16 residues. V lost 5 bases to trimming and J lost 0 bases; unmatched junction nucleotides: 6. CDR3 region: CASSLGLAVYQETQYF. CDR3 nucleotide sequence: TGTGCCAGTAGTCTTGGACTAGCGGTTTACCAAGAGACCCAGTACTTC.

The chain links TRBV5-1 to TRBJ1-2; no firm D call. The CDR3 spans 14 residues. Per the germline V gene, CDR1 is SGHRS and CDR2 is YFSETQ. Trimming took off 4 bases at V and 0 bases at J, with 10 bases between the two ends. The CDR3 sequence: CASSPPRTNYGYTF. In nucleotides, the CDR3 is TGCGCCAGCAGCCCCCCCAGGACTAACTATGGCTACACCTTC.

The CDR3 loop reads CAAGQGIYEQYF. For the CDR3, the DNA is TGTGCCGCAGGACAGGGAATTTACGAGCAGTACTTC. V and J are TRBV10-3 and TRBJ2-7; 8 nucleotides align to TRBD1. The CDR3 extends over 12 amino acids. The V segment lost 11 bases and the J segment 4 bases; nucleotides outside the gene matches: 7. Germline-derived CDR1 and CDR2 are ENHRY and SYGVKD.

This sequence joins TRBV7-2 and TRBJ2-5, with D maybe TRBD1 (5 bases). This CDR3 is built from 16 residues. V dropped 1 base and J dropped 3 bases, with 15 bases sitting between them. Germline CDR1 reads SGHTA; CDR2 reads FQGNSA. This CDR3 is CASSLVVGREEETQYF. The CDR3, as DNA: TGTGCCAGCAGCTTAGTAGTCGGCAGGGAAGAAGAGACCCAGTACTTC.

V usage is TRBV6-5 and J usage is TRBJ1-1, with 7 bases fitting TRBD1. Germline lookup yields CDR1 MNHEY and CDR2 SVGAGI. The CDR3 sequence is 14 residues long. The ends lost 5 bases at V and 5 bases at J; junction bases unmatched: 8. The CDR3 spells CASSIKGAGTEAFF. As DNA, the CDR3 is TGTGCCAGCAGTATAAAGGGGGCGGGGACTGAAGCTTTCTTT.

The chain has TRBV9 and TRBJ2-3; 9 positions agree with TRBD2. The CDR3 runs to 15 residues. J gave up 9 bases and V 0 bases, and 8 bases lay outside the gene matches. Germline assignment: CDR1 SGDLS and CDR2 YYNGEE. CDR3 coding DNA: TGTGCCAGCAGCGTAGATAGCGGGAGTCAGGGGACGCAGTATTTT. This sequence encodes CASSVDSGSQGTQYF.

The chain is built from TRBV6-5 and TRBJ2-5; D perhaps matches TRBD2 (6 bases). The V and J ends lost 7 bases and 5 bases respectively, with 20 bases between them. The CDR3 runs to 15 residues. Germline V gene lookup returns CDR1 MNHEY and CDR2 SVGAGI. DNA of the CDR3: TGTGCCAGCACCCCTTTTGGAGGGAGAGGGGAGACCCAGTACTTC. Translated, it gives CASTPFGGRGETQYF.

The chain employs TRBV2 and TRBJ2-5; the D is unclear. Trimming removed 1 base at V and 3 bases at J, with 6 bases between. The CDR3 consists of 13 residues. Germline loops: CDR1 SNHLY, CDR2 FYNNEI. CDR3 in amino acids: CASSEVTEETQYF. The CDR3 DNA is TGTGCCAGCAGTGAAGTCACAGAAGAGACCCAGTACTTC.

The chain uses TRBV5-1 and TRBJ2-7, with TRBD2 as a possible D gene (5 bases). The length of the CDR3 is 16 residues. Trimming left V 4 bases short and J 2 bases short, with 19 bases between. Germline V gene sequence: CDR1 SGHRS, CDR2 YFSETQ. CDR3 amino acids: CASSADYQPSPYEQYF. DNA for the CDR3: TGCGCCAGCAGCGCTGACTACCAGCCGTCCCCCTACGAGCAGTACTTC.

This chain links TRBV6-5 with TRBJ2-1, with 7 bases fitting TRBD2. CDR3 length: 15 residues. Germline trimming cut 6 bases from V and 7 bases from J; bases unmatched to any gene: 12. The germline V gene encodes CDR1 MNHEY and CDR2 SVGAGI. CDR3 nucleotides: TGTGCCAGCAGCGAGATAGCGGGCCTGGGGAATGAGCAGTTCTTC. Its translation: CASSEIAGLGNEQFF.

The rearrangement uses TRBV5-1 and TRBJ2-7; 13 nucleotides match TRBD2. Trimming took 2 bases from V and 2 from J; bases not matched to a gene: 13. The CDR3 has 19 residues. Germline values: CDR1 SGHRS, CDR2 YFSETQ. The CDR3 reads CASSLSISGTSGKAYEQYF. In DNA form, the CDR3 reads TGCGCCAGCAGCTTATCCATTAGTGGGACTAGCGGGAAGGCCTACGAGCAGTACTTC.

V is TRBV9 and J is TRBJ1-5, with 8 nucleotides matching TRBD1. The length of the CDR3 is 15 residues. V trimming: 8 bases; J trimming: 6 bases; junction bases outside the gene matches: 13. Germline CDR1 reads SGDLS; CDR2 reads YYNGEE. The CDR3 spells CASNTGGGESQPQHF. CDR3 nucleotides: TGTGCCAGTAACACAGGGGGGGGCGAATCTCAGCCCCAGCATTTT. Full variable domain (outside the CDR3, taken from reference TRBV9 and TRBJ1-5): DSGVTQTPKHLITATGQRVTLRCSPRSGDLSVYWYQQSLDQGLQFLIQYYNGEERAKGNILERFSAQQFPDLHSELNLSSLELGDSALYFCASNTGGGESQPQHFGDGTRLSIL.

The chain combines TRBV7-9 with TRBJ1-2; TRBD1 matches 7 bases. Looked up from germline, CDR1 is SEHNR and CDR2 is FQNEAQ (reference sequence). This CDR3 spans 15 amino acids. The V gene end was trimmed by 2 bases and the J gene end by 3 bases; junction bases not matched to a gene: 6. This CDR3 is CASSLLAQGDYGYTF. In DNA, the CDR3 is TGTGCCAGCAGCTTACTTGCCCAGGGGGACTATGGCTACACCTTC.